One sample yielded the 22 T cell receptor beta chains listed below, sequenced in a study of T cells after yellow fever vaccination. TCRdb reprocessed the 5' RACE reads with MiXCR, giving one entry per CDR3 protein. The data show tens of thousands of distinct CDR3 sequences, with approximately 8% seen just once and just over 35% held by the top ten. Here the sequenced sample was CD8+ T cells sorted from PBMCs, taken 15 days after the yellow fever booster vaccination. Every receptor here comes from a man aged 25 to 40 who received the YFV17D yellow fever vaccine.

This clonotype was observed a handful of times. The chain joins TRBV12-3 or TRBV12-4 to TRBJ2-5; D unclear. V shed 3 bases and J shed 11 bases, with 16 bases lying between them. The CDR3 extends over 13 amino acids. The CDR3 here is CASSLIGSPGQYF. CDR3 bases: TGTGCCAGCAGTTTGATCGGGTCTCCCGGGCAGTACTTC.

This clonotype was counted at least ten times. CDR3 bases: TGTGCCAGCAGCGTAGTAGGCGCCCCAGGGTACAATGAGCAGTTCTTC. Translation gives CASSVVGAPGYNEQFF. The chain recombines TRBV9 with TRBJ2-1, with D possibly TRBD1 on 5 matching bases. Germline-derived CDR1 and CDR2 are SGDLS and YYNGEE. CDR3 size: 16 residues. V was cut by 0 bases and J by 4 bases, with 14 bases left in between.

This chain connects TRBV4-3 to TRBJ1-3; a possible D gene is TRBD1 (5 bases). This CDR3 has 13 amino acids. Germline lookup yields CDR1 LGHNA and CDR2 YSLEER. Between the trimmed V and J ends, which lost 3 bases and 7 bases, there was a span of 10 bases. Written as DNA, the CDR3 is TGCGCCAGCAGCCAGGGGGGGAAGAACACCATATATTTT. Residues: CASSQGGKNTIYF.

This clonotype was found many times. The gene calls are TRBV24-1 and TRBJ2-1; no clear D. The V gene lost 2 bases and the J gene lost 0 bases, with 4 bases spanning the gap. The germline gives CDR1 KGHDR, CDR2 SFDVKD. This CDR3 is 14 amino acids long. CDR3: CATSDWGSYNEQFF. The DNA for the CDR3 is TGTGCCACCAGTGATTGGGGCTCCTACAATGAGCAGTTCTTC.

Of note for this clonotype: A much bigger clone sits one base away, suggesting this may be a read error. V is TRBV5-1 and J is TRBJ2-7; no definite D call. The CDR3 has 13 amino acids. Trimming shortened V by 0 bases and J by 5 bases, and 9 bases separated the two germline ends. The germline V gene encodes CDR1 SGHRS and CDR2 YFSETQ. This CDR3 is CASSLGLGNEQYF. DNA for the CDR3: TGCGCCAGCAGCTTGGGGCTGGGAAACGAGCAGTACTTC.

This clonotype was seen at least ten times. CDR3 DNA: TGTGCCAGCAGCTTGTTGGGAGGAGGAGAGACCCAGTACTTC. It encodes CASSLLGGGETQYF. The V and J genes are TRBV7-9 and TRBJ2-5, with D possibly matching TRBD2 (6 bases). This CDR3 is 14 amino acids long. Trimming pared 3 bases from V and 4 bases from J, leaving 12 bases between. CDR1 is SEHNR, CDR2 FQNEAQ, per germline (reference sequence). The entire variable domain, with the rest obtained from reference TRBV7-9 and TRBJ2-5, is as follows: DTGVSQNPRHKITKRGQNVTFRCDPISEHNRLYWYRQTLGQGPEFLTYFQNEAQLEKSRLLSDRFSAERPKGSFSTLEIQRTEQGDSAMYLCASSLLGGGETQYFGPGTRLLVL.

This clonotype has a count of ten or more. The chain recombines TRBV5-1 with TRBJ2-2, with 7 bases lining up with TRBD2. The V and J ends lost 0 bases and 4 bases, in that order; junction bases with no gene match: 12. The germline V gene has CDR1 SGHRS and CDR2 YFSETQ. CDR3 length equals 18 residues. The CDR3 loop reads CASSLEPAGTPRTGELFF. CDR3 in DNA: TGCGCCAGCAGCTTGGAGCCAGCGGGAACCCCGCGCACCGGGGAGCTGTTTTTT.

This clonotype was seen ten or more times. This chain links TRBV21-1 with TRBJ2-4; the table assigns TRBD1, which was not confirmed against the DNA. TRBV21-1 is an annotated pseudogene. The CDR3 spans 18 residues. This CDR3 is CASSKDHSGARAKNIQYF. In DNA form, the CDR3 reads TGTGCCAGCAGCAAAGACCATTCAGGCGCAAGGGCCAAAAACATTCAGTACTTC.

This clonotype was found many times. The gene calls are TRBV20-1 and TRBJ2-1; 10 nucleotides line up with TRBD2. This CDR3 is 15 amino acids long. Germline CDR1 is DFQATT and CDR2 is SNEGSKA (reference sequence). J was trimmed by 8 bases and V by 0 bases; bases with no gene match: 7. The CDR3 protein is CSARDWLAGAYEQFF. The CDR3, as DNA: TGCAGTGCTAGAGATTGGCTAGCGGGAGCCTATGAGCAGTTCTTC.

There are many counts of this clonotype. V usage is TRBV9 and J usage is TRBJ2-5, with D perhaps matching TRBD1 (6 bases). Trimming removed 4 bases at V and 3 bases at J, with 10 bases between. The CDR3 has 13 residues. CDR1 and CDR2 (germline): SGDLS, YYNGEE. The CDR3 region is CASSNTGKETQYF. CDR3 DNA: TGTGCCAGCAGCAACACAGGGAAAGAGACCCAGTACTTC.

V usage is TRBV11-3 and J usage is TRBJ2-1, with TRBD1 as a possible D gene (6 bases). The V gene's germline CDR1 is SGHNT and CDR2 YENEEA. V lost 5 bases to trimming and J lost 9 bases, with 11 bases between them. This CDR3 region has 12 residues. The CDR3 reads CASSPAGVEQFF. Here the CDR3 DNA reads TGTGCCAGCAGCCCGGCAGGGGTTGAGCAGTTCTTC.

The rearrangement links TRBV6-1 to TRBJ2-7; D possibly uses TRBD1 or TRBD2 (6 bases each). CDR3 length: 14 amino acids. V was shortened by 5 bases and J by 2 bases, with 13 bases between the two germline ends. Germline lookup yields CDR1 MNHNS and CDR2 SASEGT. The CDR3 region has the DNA TGTGCCAGCAGTCAGGGACGGGGGCCCTACGAGCAGTACTTC. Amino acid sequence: CASSQGRGPYEQYF.

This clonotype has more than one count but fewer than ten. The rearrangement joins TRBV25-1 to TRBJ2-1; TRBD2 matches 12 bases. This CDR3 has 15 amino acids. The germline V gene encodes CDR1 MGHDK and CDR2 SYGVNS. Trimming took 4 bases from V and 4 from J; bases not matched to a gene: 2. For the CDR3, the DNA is TGTGCCAGCAGTGCCGGGACTAGCGGGTACAATGAGCAGTTCTTC. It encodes CASSAGTSGYNEQFF.

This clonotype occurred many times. The CDR3 sequence is CASSDKGYEQFF. CDR3 DNA: TGTGCCAGCAGTGATAAGGGATATGAGCAGTTCTTC. V is TRBV6-2 or TRBV6-3 and J is TRBJ2-1; D uncertain. Germline V lookup: CDR1 MNHEY, CDR2 SVGEGT. CDR3 length equals 12 residues. The V end lost 5 bases, the J end lost 8 bases, and 10 bases lay between the germline ends.

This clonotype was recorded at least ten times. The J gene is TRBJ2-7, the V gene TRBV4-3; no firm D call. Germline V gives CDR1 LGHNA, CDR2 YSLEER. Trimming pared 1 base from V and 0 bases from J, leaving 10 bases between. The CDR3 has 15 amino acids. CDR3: CASSQGLAVSYEQYF. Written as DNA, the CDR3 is TGCGCCAGCAGCCAAGGTTTGGCGGTCTCCTACGAGCAGTACTTC.

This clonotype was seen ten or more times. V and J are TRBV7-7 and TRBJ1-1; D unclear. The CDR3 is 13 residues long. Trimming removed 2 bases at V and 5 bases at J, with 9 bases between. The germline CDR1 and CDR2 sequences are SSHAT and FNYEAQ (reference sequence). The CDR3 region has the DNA TGTGCCAGCAGCTTAAGGGCGGAGACTGAAGCTTTCTTT. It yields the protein CASSLRAETEAFF.

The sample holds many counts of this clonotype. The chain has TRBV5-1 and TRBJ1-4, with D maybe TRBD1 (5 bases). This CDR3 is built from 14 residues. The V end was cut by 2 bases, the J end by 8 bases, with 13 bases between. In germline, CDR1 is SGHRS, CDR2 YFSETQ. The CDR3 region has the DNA TGCGCCAGCAGCTTTAAGGGGCTAGGGGAAAAACTGTTTTTT. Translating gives CASSFKGLGEKLFF. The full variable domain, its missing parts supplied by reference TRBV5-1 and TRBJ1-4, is KAGVTQTPRYLIKTRGQQVTLSCSPISGHRSVSWYQQTPGQGLQFLFEYFSETQRNKGNFPGRFSGRQFSNSRSEMNVSTLELGDSALYLCASSFKGLGEKLFFGSGTQLSVL.

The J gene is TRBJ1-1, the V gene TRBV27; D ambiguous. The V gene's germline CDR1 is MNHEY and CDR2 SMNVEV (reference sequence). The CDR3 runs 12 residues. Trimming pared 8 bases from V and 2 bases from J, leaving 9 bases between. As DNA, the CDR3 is TGTGCCAGCGTAGACGGTAACACTGAAGCTTTCTTT. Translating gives CASVDGNTEAFF.

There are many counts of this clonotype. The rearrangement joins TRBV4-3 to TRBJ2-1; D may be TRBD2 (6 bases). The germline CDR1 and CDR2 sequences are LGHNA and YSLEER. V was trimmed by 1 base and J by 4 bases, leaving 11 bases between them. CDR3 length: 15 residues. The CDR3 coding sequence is TGCGCCAGCAGCCAAGTCGGGACTGGATACAATGAGCAGTTCTTC. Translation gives CASSQVGTGYNEQFF.

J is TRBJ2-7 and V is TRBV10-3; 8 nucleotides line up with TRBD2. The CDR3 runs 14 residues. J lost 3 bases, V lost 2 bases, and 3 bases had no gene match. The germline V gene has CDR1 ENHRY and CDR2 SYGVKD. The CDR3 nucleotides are TGTGCCATCAGTGAGGATAGCGGGAACTACGAGCAGTACTTC. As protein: CAISEDSGNYEQYF.

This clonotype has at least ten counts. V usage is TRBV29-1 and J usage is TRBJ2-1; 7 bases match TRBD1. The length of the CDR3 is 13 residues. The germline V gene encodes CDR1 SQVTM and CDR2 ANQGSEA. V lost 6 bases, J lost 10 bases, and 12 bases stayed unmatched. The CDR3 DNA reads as TGCAGCGTGCGACACAGGGGACAAATCGAGCAGTTCTTC. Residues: CSVRHRGQIEQFF.

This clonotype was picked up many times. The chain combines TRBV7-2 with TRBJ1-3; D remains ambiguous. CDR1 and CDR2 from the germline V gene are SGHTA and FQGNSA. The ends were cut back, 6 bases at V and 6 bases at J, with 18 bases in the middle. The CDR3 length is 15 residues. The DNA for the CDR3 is TGTGCCAGCAGGGGGAGTGGGCTACCCCCAAACACCATATATTTT. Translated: CASRGSGLPPNTIYF.